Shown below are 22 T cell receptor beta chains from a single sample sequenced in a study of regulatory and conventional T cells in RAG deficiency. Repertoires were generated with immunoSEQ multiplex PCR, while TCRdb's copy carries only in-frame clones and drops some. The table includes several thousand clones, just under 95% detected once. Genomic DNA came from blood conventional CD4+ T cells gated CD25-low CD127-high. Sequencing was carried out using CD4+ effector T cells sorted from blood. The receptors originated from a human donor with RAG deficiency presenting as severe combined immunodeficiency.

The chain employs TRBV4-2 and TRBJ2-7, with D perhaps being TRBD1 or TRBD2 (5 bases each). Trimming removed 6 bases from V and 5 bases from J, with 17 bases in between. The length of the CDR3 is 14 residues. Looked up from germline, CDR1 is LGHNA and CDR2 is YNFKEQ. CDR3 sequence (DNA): TGTGCCAGCAGTTGGGACGGATTCAGGAACGAGCAGTACTTC. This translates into CASSWDGFRNEQYF.

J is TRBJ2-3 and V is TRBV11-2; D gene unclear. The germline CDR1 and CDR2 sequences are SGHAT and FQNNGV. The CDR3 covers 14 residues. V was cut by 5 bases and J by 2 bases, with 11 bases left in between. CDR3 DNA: TGTGCCAGCAGCCCCTTTGCTAACACAGATACGCAGTATTTT. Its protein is CASSPFANTDTQYF. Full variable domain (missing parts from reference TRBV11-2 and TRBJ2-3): EAGVAQSPRYKIIEKRQSVAFWCNPISGHATLYWYQQILGQGPKLLIQFQNNGVVDDSQLPKDRFSAERLKGVDSTLKIQPAKLEDSAVYLCASSPFANTDTQYFGPGTRLTVL.

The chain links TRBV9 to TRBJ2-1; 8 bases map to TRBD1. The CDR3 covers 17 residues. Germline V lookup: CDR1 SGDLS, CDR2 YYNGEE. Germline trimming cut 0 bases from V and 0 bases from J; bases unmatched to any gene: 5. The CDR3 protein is CASSVVTGGFSYNEQFF. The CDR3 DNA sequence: TGTGCCAGCAGCGTAGTAACAGGGGGTTTCTCCTACAATGAGCAGTTCTTC.

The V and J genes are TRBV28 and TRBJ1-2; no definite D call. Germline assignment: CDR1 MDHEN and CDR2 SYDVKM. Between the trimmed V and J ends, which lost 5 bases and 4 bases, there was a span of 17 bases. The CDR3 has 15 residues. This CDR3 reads CASSATARLVYGYTF. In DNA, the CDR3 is TGTGCCAGCAGTGCTACGGCCCGGCTCGTCTATGGCTACACCTTC.

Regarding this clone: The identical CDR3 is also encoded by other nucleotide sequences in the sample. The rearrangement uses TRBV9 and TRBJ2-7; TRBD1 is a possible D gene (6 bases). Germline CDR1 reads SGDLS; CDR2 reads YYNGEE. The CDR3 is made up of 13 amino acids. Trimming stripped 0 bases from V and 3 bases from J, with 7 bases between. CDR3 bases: TGTGCCAGCAGCGTAGCAGGGGACTACGAGCAGTACTTC. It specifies CASSVAGDYEQYF.

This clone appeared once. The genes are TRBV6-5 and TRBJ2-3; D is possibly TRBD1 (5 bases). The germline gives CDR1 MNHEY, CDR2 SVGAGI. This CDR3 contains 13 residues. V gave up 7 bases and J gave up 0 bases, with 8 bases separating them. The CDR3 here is CASKGRSTDTQYF. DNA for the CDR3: TGTGCCAGCAAGGGGCGAAGCACAGATACGCAGTATTTT.

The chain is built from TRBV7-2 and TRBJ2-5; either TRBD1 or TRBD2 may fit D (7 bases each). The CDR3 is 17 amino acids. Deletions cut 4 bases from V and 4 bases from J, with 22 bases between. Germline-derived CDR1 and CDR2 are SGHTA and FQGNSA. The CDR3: CASSYQGGGDLRETQYF. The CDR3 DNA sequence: TGTGCCAGCAGCTACCAGGGAGGGGGCGATTTAAGAGAGACCCAGTACTTC. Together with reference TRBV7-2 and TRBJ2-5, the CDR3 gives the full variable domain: GAGVSQSPSNKVTEKGKDVELRCDPISGHTALYWYRQSLGQGLEFLIYFQGNSAPDKSGLPSDRFSAERTGGSVSTLTIQRTQQEDSAVYLCASSYQGGGDLRETQYFGPGTRLLVL.

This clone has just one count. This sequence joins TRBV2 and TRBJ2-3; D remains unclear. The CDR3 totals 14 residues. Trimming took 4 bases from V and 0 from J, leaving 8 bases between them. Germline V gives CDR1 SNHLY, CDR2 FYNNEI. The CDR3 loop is CASSAALSTDTQYF. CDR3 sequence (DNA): TGTGCCAGCAGTGCGGCACTCAGCACAGATACGCAGTATTTT.

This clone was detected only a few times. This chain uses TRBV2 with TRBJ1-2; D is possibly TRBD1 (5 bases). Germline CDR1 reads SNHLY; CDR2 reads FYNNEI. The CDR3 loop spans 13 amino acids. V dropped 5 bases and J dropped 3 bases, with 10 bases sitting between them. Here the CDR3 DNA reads TGTGCCAGCAGTCTGACAGAACACTATGGCTACACCTTC. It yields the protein CASSLTEHYGYTF.

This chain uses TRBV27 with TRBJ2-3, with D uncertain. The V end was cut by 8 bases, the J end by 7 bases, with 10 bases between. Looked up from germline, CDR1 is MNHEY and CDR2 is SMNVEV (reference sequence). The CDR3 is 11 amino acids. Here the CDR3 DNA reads TGTGCCAGCCGTAAGGGTTATACGCAGTATTTT. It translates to CASRKGYTQYF.

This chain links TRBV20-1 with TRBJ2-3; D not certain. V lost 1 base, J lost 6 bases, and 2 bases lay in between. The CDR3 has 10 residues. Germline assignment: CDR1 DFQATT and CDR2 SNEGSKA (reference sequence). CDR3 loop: CSARGDTQYF. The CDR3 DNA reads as TGCAGTGCTAGAGGGGATACGCAGTATTTT.

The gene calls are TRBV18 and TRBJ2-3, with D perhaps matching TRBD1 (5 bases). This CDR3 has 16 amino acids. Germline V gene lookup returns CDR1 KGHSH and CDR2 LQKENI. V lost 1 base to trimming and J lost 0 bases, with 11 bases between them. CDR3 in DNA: TGTGCCAGCTCACCACTTCGGACACCTAGCACAGATACGCAGTATTTT. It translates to CASSPLRTPSTDTQYF.

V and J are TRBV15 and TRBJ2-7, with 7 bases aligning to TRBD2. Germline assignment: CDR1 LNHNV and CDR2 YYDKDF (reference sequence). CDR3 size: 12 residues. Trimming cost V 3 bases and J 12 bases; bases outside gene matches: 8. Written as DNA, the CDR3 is TGTGCCACCAGCAGTTGGGCAGGGAGGGCGTACTTC. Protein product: CATSSWAGRAYF.

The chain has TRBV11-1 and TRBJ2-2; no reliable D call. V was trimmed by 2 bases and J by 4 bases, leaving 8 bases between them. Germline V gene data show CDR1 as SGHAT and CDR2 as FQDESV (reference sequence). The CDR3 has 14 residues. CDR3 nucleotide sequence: TGTGCCAGCAGCTTACCCTCGGTCACCGGGGAGCTGTTTTTT. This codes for CASSLPSVTGELFF.

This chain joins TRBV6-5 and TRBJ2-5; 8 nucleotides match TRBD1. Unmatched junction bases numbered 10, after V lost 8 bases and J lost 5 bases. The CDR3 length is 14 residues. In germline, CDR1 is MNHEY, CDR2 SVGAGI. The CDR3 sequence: CASGPQGAGETQYF. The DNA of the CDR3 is TGTGCCAGCGGCCCCCAGGGGGCGGGGGAGACCCAGTACTTC.

This CDR3 is CASSERLDTQYF. In DNA form, the CDR3 reads TGTGCCAGCAGCGAACGGTTAGATACGCAGTATTTT. This chain uses TRBV7-2 with TRBJ2-3; D uncertain. The CDR3 sequence is 12 residues long. The ends were cut back, 5 bases at V and 5 bases at J, with 8 bases in the middle. Germline CDR1 SGHTA, CDR2 FQGNSA.

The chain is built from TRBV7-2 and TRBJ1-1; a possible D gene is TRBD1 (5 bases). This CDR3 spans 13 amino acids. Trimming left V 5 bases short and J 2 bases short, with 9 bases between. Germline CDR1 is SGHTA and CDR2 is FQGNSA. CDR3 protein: CASSRGQNTEAFF. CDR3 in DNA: TGTGCCAGCAGCAGAGGACAAAACACTGAAGCTTTCTTT.

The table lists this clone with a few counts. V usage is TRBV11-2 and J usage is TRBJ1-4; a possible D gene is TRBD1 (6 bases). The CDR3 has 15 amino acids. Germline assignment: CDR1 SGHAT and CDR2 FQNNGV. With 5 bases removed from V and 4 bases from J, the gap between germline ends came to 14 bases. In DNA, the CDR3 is TGTGCCAGCAGCGAAGGACAGTTTCTTAATGAAAAACTGTTTTTT. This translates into CASSEGQFLNEKLFF.

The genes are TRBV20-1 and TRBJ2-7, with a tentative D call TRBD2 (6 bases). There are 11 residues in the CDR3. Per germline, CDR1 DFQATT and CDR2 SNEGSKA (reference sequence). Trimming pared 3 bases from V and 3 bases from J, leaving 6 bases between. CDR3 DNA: TGCAGTGCTAGGGGGGGCTACGAGCAGTACTTC. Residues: CSARGGYEQYF.

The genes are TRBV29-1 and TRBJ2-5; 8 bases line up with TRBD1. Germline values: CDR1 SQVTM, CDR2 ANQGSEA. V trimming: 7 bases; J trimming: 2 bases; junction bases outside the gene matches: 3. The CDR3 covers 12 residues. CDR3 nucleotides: TGCAGCGCGAGACAGGGGCAAGAGACCCAGTACTTC. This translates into CSARQGQETQYF.

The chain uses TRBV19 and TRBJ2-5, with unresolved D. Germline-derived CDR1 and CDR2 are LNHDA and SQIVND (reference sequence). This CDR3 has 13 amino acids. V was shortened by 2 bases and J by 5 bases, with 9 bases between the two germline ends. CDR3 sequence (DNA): TGTGCCAGTAGTATACTCGCCTGGGAGACCCAGTACTTC. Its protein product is CASSILAWETQYF.

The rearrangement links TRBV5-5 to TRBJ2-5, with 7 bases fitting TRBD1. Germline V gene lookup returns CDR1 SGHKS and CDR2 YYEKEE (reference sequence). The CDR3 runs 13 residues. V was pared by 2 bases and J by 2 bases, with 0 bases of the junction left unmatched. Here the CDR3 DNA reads TGTGCCAGCAGCTTCAGGGGGCAAGAGACCCAGTACTTC. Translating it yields CASSFRGQETQYF.